Described below is a single T cell receptor beta chain sequence and its context. Its antigen is undetermined. One to two pinch biopsies were taken from the rectum during colonoscopy. This entry is derived from a study of pediatric ulcerative colitis. Notes on the study in general: Repertoires came from total lymphocyte DNA, not specific subsets.

The CDR3 covers 18 residues. The germline V gene encodes CDR1 LGHNA and CDR2 YNFKEQ. Trimming stripped 1 base from V and 0 bases from J, with 17 bases between. Data came from immunoSEQ multiplex PCR; TCRdb stores just in-frame clones and leaves some out. The data show around 37,000 clones, roughly 82% seen once. The clonotype comes from a boy aged 10-17 years with severe ulcerative colitis. The specimen was gut tissue. The chain carries TRBV4-2 and TRBJ2-3, with D tentatively TRBD1 or TRBD2 (5 bases each). The chain's CDR3 is CASSQVLVGVSSTDTQYF. Here the CDR3 DNA reads TGTGCCAGCAGCCAAGTACTAGTGGGGGTGTCTAGCACAGATACGCAGTATTTT.